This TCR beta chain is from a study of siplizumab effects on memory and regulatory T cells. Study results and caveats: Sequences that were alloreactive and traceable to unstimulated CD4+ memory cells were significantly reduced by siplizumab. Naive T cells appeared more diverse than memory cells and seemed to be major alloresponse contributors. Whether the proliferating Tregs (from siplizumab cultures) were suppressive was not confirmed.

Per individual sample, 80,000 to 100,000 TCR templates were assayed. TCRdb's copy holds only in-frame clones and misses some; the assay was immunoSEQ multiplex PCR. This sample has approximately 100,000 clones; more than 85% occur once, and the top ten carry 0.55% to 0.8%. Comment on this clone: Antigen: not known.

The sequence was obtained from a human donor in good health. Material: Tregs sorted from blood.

Written as DNA, the CDR3 is TGCGCCAGCAGCCAATTCCCGGAAGCTAGCTACGAGCAGTACTTC. Protein sequence: CASSQFPEASYEQYF. This chain joins TRBV4-1 and TRBJ2-7; D uncertain. Per germline, CDR1 MGHRA and CDR2 YSYEKL. The CDR3 sequence is 15 residues long. Trimming removed 2 bases at V and 3 bases at J, with 14 bases between.